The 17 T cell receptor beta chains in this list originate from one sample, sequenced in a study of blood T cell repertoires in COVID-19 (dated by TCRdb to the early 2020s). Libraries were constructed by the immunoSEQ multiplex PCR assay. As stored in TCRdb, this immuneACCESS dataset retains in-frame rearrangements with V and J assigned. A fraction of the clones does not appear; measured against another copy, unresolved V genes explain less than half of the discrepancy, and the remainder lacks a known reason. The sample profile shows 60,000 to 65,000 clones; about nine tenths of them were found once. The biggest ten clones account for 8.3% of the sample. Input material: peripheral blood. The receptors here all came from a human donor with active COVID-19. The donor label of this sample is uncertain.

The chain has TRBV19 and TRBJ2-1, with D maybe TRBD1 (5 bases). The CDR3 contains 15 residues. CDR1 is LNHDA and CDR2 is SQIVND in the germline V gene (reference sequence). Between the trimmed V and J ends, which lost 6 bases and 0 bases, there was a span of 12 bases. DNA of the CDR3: TGTGCCAGTAGACCCAGGGAAACCTCCTACAATGAGCAGTTCTTC. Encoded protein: CASRPRETSYNEQFF.

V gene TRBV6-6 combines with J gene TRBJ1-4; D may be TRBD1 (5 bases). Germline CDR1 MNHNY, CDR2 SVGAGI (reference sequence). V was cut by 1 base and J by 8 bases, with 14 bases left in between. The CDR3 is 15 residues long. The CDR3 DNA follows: TGTGCCAGCAGTTACTTTAGGGGATCGGAAGAAAAACTGTTTTTT. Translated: CASSYFRGSEEKLFF.

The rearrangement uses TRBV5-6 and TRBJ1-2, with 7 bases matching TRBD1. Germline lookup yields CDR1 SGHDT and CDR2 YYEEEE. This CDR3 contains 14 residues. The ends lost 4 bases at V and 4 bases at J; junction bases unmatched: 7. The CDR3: CASSPPGQPYGYTF. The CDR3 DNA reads TGTGCCAGCAGCCCTCCGGGACAGCCCTATGGCTACACCTTC.

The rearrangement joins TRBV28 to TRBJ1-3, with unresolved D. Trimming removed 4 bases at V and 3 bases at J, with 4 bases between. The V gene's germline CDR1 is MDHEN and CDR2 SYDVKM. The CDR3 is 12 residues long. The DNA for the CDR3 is TGTGCCAGCAGTTCCCTTGGAAACACCATATATTTT. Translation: CASSSLGNTIYF. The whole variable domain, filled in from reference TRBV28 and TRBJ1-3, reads DVKVTQSSRYLVKRTGEKVFLECVQDMDHENMFWYRQDPGLGLRLIYFSYDVKMKEKGDIPEGYSVSREKKERFSLILESASTNQTSMYLCASSSLGNTIYFGEGSWLTVV.

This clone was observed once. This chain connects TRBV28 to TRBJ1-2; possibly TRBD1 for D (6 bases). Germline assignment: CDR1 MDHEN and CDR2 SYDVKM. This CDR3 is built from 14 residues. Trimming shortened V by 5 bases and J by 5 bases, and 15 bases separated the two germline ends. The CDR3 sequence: CASSPLRGLYGYTF. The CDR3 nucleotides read TGTGCCAGCAGTCCCCTCAGGGGTTTATATGGCTACACCTTC.

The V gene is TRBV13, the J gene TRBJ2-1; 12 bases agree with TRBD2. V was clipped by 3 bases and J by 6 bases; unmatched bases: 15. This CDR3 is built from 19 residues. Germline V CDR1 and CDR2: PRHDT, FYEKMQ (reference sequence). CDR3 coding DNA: TGTGCCAGCAGCTTTTGGTCTAGCGGGGGGGCCAGTCCGGCCAATGAGCAGTTCTTC. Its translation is CASSFWSSGGASPANEQFF.

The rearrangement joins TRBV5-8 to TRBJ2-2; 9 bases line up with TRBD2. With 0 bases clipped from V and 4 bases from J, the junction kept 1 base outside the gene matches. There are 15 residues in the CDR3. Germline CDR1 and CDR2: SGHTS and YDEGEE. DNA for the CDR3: TGTGCCAGCAGCTTGGTACTAGCGGGCACCGGGGAGCTGTTTTTT. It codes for CASSLVLAGTGELFF.

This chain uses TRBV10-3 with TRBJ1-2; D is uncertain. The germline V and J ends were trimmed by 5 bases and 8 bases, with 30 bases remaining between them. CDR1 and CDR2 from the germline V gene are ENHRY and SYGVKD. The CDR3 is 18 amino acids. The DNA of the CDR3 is TGTGCCATCAGTTTGGGCCGCGAGGGCCGATACCTGGGTCACGGCTACACCTTC. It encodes CAISLGREGRYLGHGYTF.

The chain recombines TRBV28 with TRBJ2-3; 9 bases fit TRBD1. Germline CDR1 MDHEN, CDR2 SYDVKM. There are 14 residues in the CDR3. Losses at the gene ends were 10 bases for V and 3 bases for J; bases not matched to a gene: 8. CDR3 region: CATHTGGATDTQYF. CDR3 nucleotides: TGTGCCACCCATACAGGGGGCGCGACAGATACGCAGTATTTT.

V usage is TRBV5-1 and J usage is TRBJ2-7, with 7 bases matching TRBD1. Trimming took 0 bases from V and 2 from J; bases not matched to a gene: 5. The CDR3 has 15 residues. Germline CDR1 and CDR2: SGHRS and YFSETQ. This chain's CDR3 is CASSLEAGTAYEQYF. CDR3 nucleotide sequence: TGCGCCAGCAGCTTGGAAGCCGGGACAGCCTACGAGCAGTACTTC.

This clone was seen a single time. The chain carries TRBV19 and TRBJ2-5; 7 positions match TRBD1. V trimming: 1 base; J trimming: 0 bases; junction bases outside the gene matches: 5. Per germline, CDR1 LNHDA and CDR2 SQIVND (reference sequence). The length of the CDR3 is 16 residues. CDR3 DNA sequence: TGTGCCAGTAGTATAGGGGGACAGACTTACCAAGAGACCCAGTACTTC. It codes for CASSIGGQTYQETQYF.

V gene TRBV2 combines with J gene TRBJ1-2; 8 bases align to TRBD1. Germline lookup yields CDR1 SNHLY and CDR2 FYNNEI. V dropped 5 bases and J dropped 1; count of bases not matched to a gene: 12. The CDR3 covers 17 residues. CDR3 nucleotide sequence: TGTGCCAGCAGTTGGGGACAGGTCAGTCCCCTTAACTATGGCTACACCTTC. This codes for CASSWGQVSPLNYGYTF. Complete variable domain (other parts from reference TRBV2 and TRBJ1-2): EPEVTQTPSHQVTQMGQEVILRCVPISNHLYFYWYRQILGQKVEFLVSFYNNEISEKSEIFDDQFSVERPDGSNFTLKIRSTKLEDSAMYFCASSWGQVSPLNYGYTFGSGTRLTVV.

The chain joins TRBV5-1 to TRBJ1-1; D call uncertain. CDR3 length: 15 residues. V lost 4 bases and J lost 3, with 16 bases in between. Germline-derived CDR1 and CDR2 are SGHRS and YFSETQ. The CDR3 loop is CASSRRATPDTEAFF. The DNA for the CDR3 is TGCGCCAGCAGCCGGAGAGCCACACCGGACACTGAAGCTTTCTTT.

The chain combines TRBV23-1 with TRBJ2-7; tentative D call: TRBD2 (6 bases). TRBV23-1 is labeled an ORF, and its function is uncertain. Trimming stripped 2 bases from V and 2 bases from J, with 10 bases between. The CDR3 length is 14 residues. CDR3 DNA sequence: TGCGCCAGCAGTCAACTACGGGGGACCTACGAGCAGTACTTC. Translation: CASSQLRGTYEQYF.

The CDR3: CASSYLAEVGEQYF. CDR3 nucleotide sequence: TGTGCCAGCAGTTACTTGGCGGAGGTAGGCGAGCAGTACTTC. The chain recombines TRBV6-2 or TRBV6-3 with TRBJ2-7, with D perhaps matching TRBD2 (5 bases). Germline lookup yields CDR1 MNHEY and CDR2 SVGEGT. V was cut by 1 base and J by 6 bases, with 13 bases left in between. This CDR3 is 14 amino acids long.

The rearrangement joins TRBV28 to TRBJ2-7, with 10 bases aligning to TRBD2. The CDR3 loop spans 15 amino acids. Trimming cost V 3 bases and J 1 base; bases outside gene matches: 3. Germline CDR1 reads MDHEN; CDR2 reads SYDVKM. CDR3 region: CASSFEAGGSYEQYF. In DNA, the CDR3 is TGTGCCAGCAGTTTCGAAGCGGGAGGGTCCTACGAGCAGTACTTC.

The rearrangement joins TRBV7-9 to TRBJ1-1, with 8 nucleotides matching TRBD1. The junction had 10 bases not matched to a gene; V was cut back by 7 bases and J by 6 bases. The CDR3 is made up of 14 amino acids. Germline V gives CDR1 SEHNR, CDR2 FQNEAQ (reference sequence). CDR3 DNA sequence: TGTGCCAGCACCGATAATGGACAGGGTCCTGAAGCTTTCTTT. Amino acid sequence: CASTDNGQGPEAFF.